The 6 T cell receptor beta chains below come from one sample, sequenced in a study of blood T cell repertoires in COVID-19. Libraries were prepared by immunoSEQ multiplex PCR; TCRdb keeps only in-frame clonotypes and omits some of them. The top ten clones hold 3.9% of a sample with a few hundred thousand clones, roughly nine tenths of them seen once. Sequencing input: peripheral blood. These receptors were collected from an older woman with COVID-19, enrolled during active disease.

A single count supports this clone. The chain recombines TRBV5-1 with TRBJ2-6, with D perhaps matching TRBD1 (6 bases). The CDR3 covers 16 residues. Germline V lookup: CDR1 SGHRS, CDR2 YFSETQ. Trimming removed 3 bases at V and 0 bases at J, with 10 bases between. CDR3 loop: CASSYTGTSGANVLTF. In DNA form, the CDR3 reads TGCGCCAGCAGCTACACAGGGACCTCTGGGGCCAACGTCCTGACTTTC.

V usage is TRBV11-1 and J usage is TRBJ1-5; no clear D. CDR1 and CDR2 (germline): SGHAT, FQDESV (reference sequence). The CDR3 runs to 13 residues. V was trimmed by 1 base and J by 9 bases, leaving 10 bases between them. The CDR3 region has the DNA TGTGCCAGCAGCTTAGGCCCACTAGGGCCCCAGCATTTT. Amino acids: CASSLGPLGPQHF.

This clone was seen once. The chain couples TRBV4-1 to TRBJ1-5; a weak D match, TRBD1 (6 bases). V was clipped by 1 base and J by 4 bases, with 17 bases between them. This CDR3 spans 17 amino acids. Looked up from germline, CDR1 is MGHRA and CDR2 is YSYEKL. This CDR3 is CASSQASQGHRNQPQHF. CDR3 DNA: TGCGCCAGCAGCCAAGCGTCCCAGGGGCATAGGAATCAGCCCCAGCATTTT.

The CDR3: CASTMGGAPNQPQHF. CDR3 DNA: TGTGCCAGTACCATGGGGGGGGCACCCAATCAGCCCCAGCATTTT. This sequence joins TRBV19 and TRBJ1-5, with D maybe TRBD1 (6 bases). This CDR3 contains 15 residues. Germline CDR1 is LNHDA and CDR2 is SQIVND (reference sequence). The ends were cut back, 7 bases at V and 3 bases at J, with 16 bases in the middle.

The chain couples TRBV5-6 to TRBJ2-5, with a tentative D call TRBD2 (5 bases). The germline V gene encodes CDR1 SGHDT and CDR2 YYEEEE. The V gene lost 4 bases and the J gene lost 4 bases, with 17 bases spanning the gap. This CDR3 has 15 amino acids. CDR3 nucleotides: TGTGCCAGCAGCGGGAAGACTAAATTAAGAGAGACCCAGTACTTC. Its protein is CASSGKTKLRETQYF.

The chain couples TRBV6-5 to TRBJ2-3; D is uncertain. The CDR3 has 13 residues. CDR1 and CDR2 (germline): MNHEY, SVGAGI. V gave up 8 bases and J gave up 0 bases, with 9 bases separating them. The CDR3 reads CASCLRSTDTQYF. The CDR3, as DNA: TGTGCCAGCTGTCTTCGGAGCACAGATACGCAGTATTTT.